This T cell receptor beta chain was sequenced during a study of cytomegalovirus exposure and HLA in healthy donors. Remarks on this clone: What it binds is unknown.

Primers: 60 Vbeta forward and 13 Jbeta reverse. Some clones are missing from TCRdb's copy, which holds only in-frame ones; the method was immunoSEQ multiplex PCR. Of about 100,000 clones in the sample, approximately 68% are singletons; the top ten hold around 5%. The ends lost 6 bases at V and 4 bases at J; junction bases unmatched: 5. This CDR3 is 13 amino acids long. The germline CDR1 and CDR2 sequences are LNHDA and SQIVND (reference sequence). Study outcomes and limitations: Later analysis identified about 18,000 TCR beta sequences associated with HLA alleles, using a false discovery rate threshold of 0.05. In a later analysis, HLA-associated beta chains showed higher expansion and lower generation probabilities than comparable chains.

V is TRBV19 and J is TRBJ2-5; TRBD1 matches at 7 bases. Sample: PBMCs. This receptor was identified in a woman younger than 30 in good health and CMV-seropositive. This CDR3 is CASREGAGETQYF. CDR3 bases: TGTGCCAGTAGAGAGGGGGCGGGAGAGACCCAGTACTTC.